One and the same sample provided the 22 T cell receptor beta chains below, sequenced in a study of T cell repertoires in cytomegalovirus infection. TCRdb analysed the reads with MiXCR anew, one entry per CDR3 protein. This sample has about 920,000 distinct CDR3 sequences, with 31% found just once. No antigen has been assigned to these receptors. The sequences come from cultured CD8+ T cells from PBMCs, collected from culture after CMV antigen stimulation. The source of these receptors is a human donor in good health (CMV status not recorded). Some clones in this sample may be carry-over from other donors' samples.

A few counts support this clonotype. This chain joins TRBV7-9 and TRBJ1-1; no reliable D call. The CDR3 sequence is 12 residues long. CDR1 is SEHNR, CDR2 FQNEAQ, per germline (reference sequence). V gave up 6 bases and J gave up 11 bases, with 16 bases separating them. CDR3 region: CASSKVGLEAFF. In DNA, the CDR3 is TGTGCCAGCAGTAAAGTAGGCCTAGAGGCTTTCTTT. The entire variable domain, with the rest obtained from reference TRBV7-9 and TRBJ1-1, is as follows: DTGVSQNPRHKITKRGQNVTFRCDPISEHNRLYWYRQTLGQGPEFLTYFQNEAQLEKSRLLSDRFSAERPKGSFSTLEIQRTEQGDSAMYLCASSKVGLEAFFGQGTRLTVV.

The chain links TRBV5-4 to TRBJ2-1; the match to TRBD2 covers 9 bases. Germline-derived CDR1 and CDR2 are SGHNT and YYREEE (reference sequence). J was trimmed by 8 bases and V by 4 bases; bases with no gene match: 10. This CDR3 is built from 15 residues. CDR3 in DNA: TGTGCCAGCAGCCCCATTGCGGGGGGGTTCGATGAGCAGTTCTTC. Encoded protein: CASSPIAGGFDEQFF.

This clonotype was observed a few times. Relative to the germline gene, one junction end is altered; a read error may explain this. The chain carries TRBV6-1 and TRBJ2-1; D gene unclear. This CDR3 has 15 residues. CDR1 is MNHNS and CDR2 is SASEGT in the germline V gene. The DNA for the CDR3 is TGTGCCAGCAGGGAAGTCCCCGTCTCCTACAATGAGCAGTTCTTC. Protein: CASREVPVSYNEQFF.

This clonotype was recorded at least ten times. V and J are TRBV11-3 and TRBJ2-5; 8 bases line up with TRBD1. Trimming cost V 5 bases and J 2 bases; bases outside gene matches: 4. CDR1 is SGHNT, CDR2 YENEEA, per germline. The CDR3 has 14 residues. CDR3 sequence reads: CASSTGTGQETQYF. CDR3 nucleotide sequence: TGTGCCAGCAGCACCGGGACAGGACAAGAGACCCAGTACTTC.

This clonotype was seen more than once but under ten times. This sequence joins TRBV20-1 and TRBJ2-3; D unclear. CDR3 length: 16 amino acids. The germline V gene encodes CDR1 DFQATT and CDR2 SNEGSKA (reference sequence). Trimming stripped 3 bases from V and 0 bases from J, with 16 bases between. The CDR3 region is CSASYFGGSSTDTQYF. The CDR3 region has the DNA TGCAGTGCTAGTTATTTTGGCGGCTCTAGCACAGATACGCAGTATTTT.

The chain uses TRBV7-2 and TRBJ2-1, with D perhaps matching TRBD1 or TRBD2 (5 bases each). V was clipped by 5 bases and J by 4 bases, with 18 bases between them. The CDR3 contains 16 residues. Germline CDR1 and CDR2: SGHTA and FQGNSA. The CDR3 region has the DNA TGTGCCAGCAGCCCTACCGGGACCCTCCCTTACAATGAGCAGTTCTTC. Its protein product is CASSPTGTLPYNEQFF.

DNA for the CDR3: TGTGCCAGCAGTTTGGGAGGGAGGTTCGAGACCCAGTACTTC. This codes for CASSLGGRFETQYF. This chain joins TRBV12-3 or TRBV12-4 and TRBJ2-5, with 7 nucleotides matching TRBD2. The CDR3 is 14 residues long. V dropped 3 bases and J dropped 5; count of bases not matched to a gene: 6.

Concerning this clonotype itself: The junction departs from the called germline gene at one end, perhaps through a read error. The genes are TRBV27 and TRBJ1-1, with D possibly matching TRBD1 (5 bases). This CDR3 spans 13 amino acids. Germline lookup yields CDR1 MNHEY and CDR2 SMNVEV (reference sequence). CDR3 sequence reads: CASSRGVNSEAFF. Written as DNA, the CDR3 is TGTGCCAGCAGTCGGGGGGTGAACTCTGAAGCTTTCTTT.

This clonotype turned up a few times. The CDR3 DNA sequence: TGTGCTAGCACCCCTTACGAGCAGTACGTC. Encoded protein: CASTPYEQYV. The chain recombines TRBV7-7 with TRBJ2-7; D remains ambiguous. Germline assignment: CDR1 SSHAT and CDR2 FNYEAQ (reference sequence). The CDR3 contains 10 residues.

The chain couples TRBV15 to TRBJ1-5, with no clear D. Germline CDR1 and CDR2: LNHNV and YYDKDF (reference sequence). The CDR3 is made up of 13 amino acids. V was pared by 0 bases and J by 6 bases, with 6 bases between. The CDR3 bases are TGTGCCACCAGCAGAGACAGGAGTCAGCCCCAGCATTTT. Translation: CATSRDRSQPQHF.

This chain links TRBV7-9 with TRBJ2-7; no reliable D call. The CDR3 is 14 residues long. Trimming removed 7 bases at V and 5 bases at J, with 18 bases between. Germline V gene data show CDR1 as SEHNR and CDR2 as FQNEAQ (reference sequence). The CDR3 coding sequence is TGTGCCAGCACCTCCCAGTTGGATCGCCACGAGCAGTACGTC. This sequence encodes CASTSQLDRHEQYV.

This chain's CDR3 is CASSPPERVQPQHF. CDR3 bases: TGTGCCAGCTCCCCTCCCGAGAGGGTTCAGCCCCAGCATTTT. The chain employs TRBV6-6 and TRBJ1-5; D gene uncertain. Germline loops: CDR1 MNHNY, CDR2 SVGAGI (reference sequence). CDR3 length: 14 amino acids. V lost 8 bases to trimming and J lost 6 bases, with 17 bases between them.

About this clonotype: Being one base from a much bigger clone, this may be a read error. The chain links TRBV7-2 to TRBJ2-5, with 7 positions matching TRBD2. From germline, CDR1 is SGHTA and CDR2 FQGNSA. There are 13 residues in the CDR3. The chain's CDR3 is CVSSQTSMETQYF. DNA of the CDR3: TGTGTCAGCAGCCAGACTAGCATGGAGACCCAGTACTTC.

With respect to this clonotype: At one boundary the junction diverges from the germline segment, which might be a read error. J is TRBJ2-7 and V is TRBV12-3 or TRBV12-4; TRBD1 is a possible D gene (6 bases). This CDR3 has 14 amino acids. The CDR3 DNA sequence: TGTGTCAGCAGCTACGACGACAGGCCCTACGAGCAGTACTTC. Translating gives CVSSYDDRPYEQYF.

This clonotype occurred a few times. The chain employs TRBV7-9 and TRBJ2-1; 9 bases line up with TRBD2. V was pared by 1 base and J by 5 bases, with 6 bases of the junction left unmatched. The germline gives CDR1 SEHNR, CDR2 FQNEAQ (reference sequence). The CDR3 runs to 16 residues. The CDR3 sequence: CASSLVRLAGDNEQFF. In DNA, the CDR3 is TGTGCCAGCAGCTTAGTAAGATTAGCGGGGGACAATGAGCAGTTCTTC.

The chain carries TRBV19 and TRBJ2-2, with 11 bases that match TRBD2. Germline loops: CDR1 LNHDA, CDR2 SQIVND (reference sequence). With V trimmed by 5 bases and J by 4 bases, 9 bases remained unmatched. The CDR3 runs 17 residues. This CDR3 is CASSPGRLAGGTGELFF. The DNA for the CDR3 is TGTGCCAGTAGTCCGGGTCGCCTAGCGGGGGGCACCGGGGAGCTGTTTTTT.

This clonotype was detected a few times. This chain joins TRBV9 and TRBJ2-3; the match to TRBD2 covers 12 bases. The germline V gene has CDR1 SGDLS and CDR2 YYNGEE. The CDR3 totals 16 residues. Unmatched junction bases numbered 4, after V lost 5 bases and J lost 0 bases. Here the CDR3 DNA reads TGTGCCAGCAGTACTGGACTAGCGGGGAGCACAGATACGCAGTATTTT. It codes for CASSTGLAGSTDTQYF.

With regard to this clonotype: Possible read error: a much larger clone is one base away. The chain joins TRBV7-2 to TRBJ1-2; D gene unclear. This CDR3 has 14 residues. The germline CDR1 and CDR2 sequences are SGHTA and FQGNSA. CDR3 loop: CANSFGQSWEGYTF. CDR3 in DNA: TGTGCCAACAGCTTCGGGCAGTCCTGGGAGGGCTACACCTTC. Complete variable domain (other parts from reference TRBV7-2 and TRBJ1-2): GAGVSQSPSNKVTEKGKDVELRCDPISGHTALYWYRQSLGQGLEFLIYFQGNSAPDKSGLPSDRFSAERTGGSVSTLTIQRTQQEDSAVYLCANSFGQSWEGYTFGSGTRLTVV.

The V call is TRBV4-1, the J call TRBJ2-3; 8 positions agree with TRBD1. CDR1 and CDR2 from the germline V gene are MGHRA and YSYEKL. This CDR3 is 15 amino acids long. V gave up 1 base and J gave up 4 bases; unmatched junction bases: 4. The CDR3 region is CASSQGQGSADTQYF. The CDR3 DNA sequence: TGCGCCAGCAGCCAAGGACAGGGGTCGGCAGATACGCAGTATTTT.

In this sample, this clonotype turned up once. This could be a read error, since a much larger clone is one nucleotide away. V gene TRBV6-8 combines with J gene TRBJ2-7; D is possibly TRBD1 (6 bases). This CDR3 contains 14 residues. CDR1 and CDR2 (germline): MNHGY, SAAAGT. The CDR3 here is CASSYSGQSCEQYF. Written as DNA, the CDR3 is TGTGCCAGCAGTTACTCAGGACAGTCCTGCGAGCAGTACTTC.

The J gene is TRBJ1-1, the V gene TRBV6-5; D unclear. CDR1 is MNHEY, CDR2 SVGAGI, per germline. V lost 4 bases to trimming and J lost 2 bases, with 8 bases between them. The CDR3 runs 13 residues. This chain's CDR3 is CASSWVPNTEAFF. In nucleotides, the CDR3 is TGTGCCAGCAGTTGGGTCCCAAACACTGAAGCTTTCTTT.

CDR3 sequence reads: CASSEGQMDTEAFF. CDR3 in DNA: TGCGCCAGCAGTGAAGGGCAAATGGACACTGAAGCTTTCTTT. V is TRBV10-1 and J is TRBJ1-1; no reliable D call. Germline V gene lookup returns CDR1 WNHNN and CDR2 SYGVQD (reference sequence). This CDR3 spans 14 amino acids. The germline V and J ends were trimmed by 3 bases and 3 bases, with 11 bases remaining between them.